This TCR beta chain stems from a study of blood T cells in healthy people across ages. This clonotype has a single count. Primers used in a second PCR of about 7 to 12 cycles were a sample-barcoded 5' primer and a J-beta primer mix. TCRdb re-called the 5' RACE reads through MiXCR, storing one row per CDR3 protein. The table lists some 1.1 million distinct CDR3 sequences, approximately 38% of them singletons. In germline, CDR1 is MNHNS, CDR2 SASEGT. The trim removed 4 bases at V and 5 bases at J, leaving 10 bases unmatched. CDR3 length: 15 residues. The chain carries TRBV6-1 and TRBJ1-1, with 7 bases matching TRBD1. Sequences were obtained from blood. The TCR sequence derives from a young man in good health. The CDR3 DNA follows: TGTGCCAGCAGTGTTTTAACAGGGGCGGGAACTGAAGCTTTCTTT. Translation: CASSVLTGAGTEAFF.